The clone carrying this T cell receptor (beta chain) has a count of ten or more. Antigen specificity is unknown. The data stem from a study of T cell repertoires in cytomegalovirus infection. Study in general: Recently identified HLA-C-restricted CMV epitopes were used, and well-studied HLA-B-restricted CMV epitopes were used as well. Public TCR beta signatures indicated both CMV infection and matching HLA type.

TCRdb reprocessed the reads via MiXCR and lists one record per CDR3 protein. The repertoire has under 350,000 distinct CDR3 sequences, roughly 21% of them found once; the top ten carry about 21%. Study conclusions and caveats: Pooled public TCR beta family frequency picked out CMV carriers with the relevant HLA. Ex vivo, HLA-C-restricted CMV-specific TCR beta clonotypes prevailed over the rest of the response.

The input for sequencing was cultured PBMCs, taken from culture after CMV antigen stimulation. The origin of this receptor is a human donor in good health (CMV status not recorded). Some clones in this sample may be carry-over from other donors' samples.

CDR3 sequence reads: CASSTGTGGSYNEQFF. CDR3 coding DNA: TGTGCCAGCAGCACCGGGACTGGCGGCTCCTACAATGAGCAGTTCTTC. The J gene is TRBJ2-1, the V gene TRBV7-2; D possibly corresponds to TRBD2 (6 bases). The CDR3 sequence is 16 residues long. Germline values: CDR1 SGHTA, CDR2 FQGNSA. V was shortened by 5 bases and J by 0 bases, with 14 bases between the two germline ends.